The present TCR beta chain was sequenced within a study of human T cells and chemical hapten exposure. Study-level background: Chiefly women, the patients showed alopecia areata, totalis or universalis. The variation in per-sample TCR yields arose mainly from small differences in pooled library volumes. Regarding the study as a whole: Expanded TCRs clustered into significantly more large CDR3 similarity groups than controls, the analysis revealed.

This sample's time point: patch test 1, 2 weeks after DPC sensitization. Treatment: therapeutic diphenylcyclopropenone sensitization with weekly scalp DPC. TCRdb fed the RACE reads into MiXCR, producing one record per CDR3 protein. The sample shows roughly 360,000 distinct CDR3 sequences, 4% to 5.5% of them seen only once. This clonotype showed up many times. Its antigen is still unknown. The specimen comprised whole blood, sampled in connection with sensitization to the hapten diphenylcyclopropenone (DPC). This clonotype originated in a woman aged 50 to 65 with alopecia areata. Some clones in this sample may be carry-over from other donors' samples.

DNA of the CDR3: TGTGCCAGCGGGCCTCCCAATGAGCAGTTCTTC. Amino acids: CASGPPNEQFF. The V call is TRBV2, the J call TRBJ2-1; D ambiguous. The germline V gene encodes CDR1 SNHLY and CDR2 FYNNEI. V dropped 8 bases and J dropped 6 bases, with 8 bases sitting between them. CDR3 size: 11 residues.